The text below deals with one T cell receptor beta chain. The entry originates in a study of blood T cell repertoires in COVID-19. The overall study: The United States, Italy and Spain provided the acute and convalescent COVID-19 samples. Sources were T cells, B-cell-depleted T cells, or PBMCs; the material itself was cDNA or gDNA.

Trimming removed 5 bases at V and 0 bases at J, with 7 bases between. Germline CDR1 reads KGHDR; CDR2 reads SFDVKD. The CDR3 has 15 residues. Per the authors' pipeline: Cell counts per sample came from amplifying reference gene primers. Generated by immunoSEQ multiplex PCR, the TCRdb table keeps only in-frame clones and is missing some. The DNA was the basis for D and trimming; V, J and clone size are from that table. The sample includes over 95,000 clones, more than 80% of them seen just once. The source is a human donor in a cohort sampled during active COVID-19. The V gene is TRBV24-1, the J gene TRBJ2-6, with D unresolved. Sequenced material: peripheral blood. The CDR3 DNA reads TGTGCCACCAGTGGTCAGATCTCTGGGGCCAACGTCCTGACTTTC. The encoded protein is CATSGQISGANVLTF.